These 23 T cell receptor beta chains came from one sample sequenced in a study of cytomegalovirus exposure and HLA in healthy donors. Amplification used 60 Vbeta primers and 13 Jbeta primers. Clones were read by immunoSEQ multiplex PCR, and TCRdb kept only the in-frame ones, dropping some. The table records more than 95,000 clones, roughly 83% of them present only once. Sequencing used PBMCs. The receptors were gathered from a man aged 18 to 30 in good health and CMV-seropositive.

V gene TRBV27 combines with J gene TRBJ2-1; 12 bases match TRBD2. The CDR3 is made up of 17 amino acids. V was clipped by 5 bases and J by 2 bases; unmatched bases: 7. Germline CDR1 MNHEY, CDR2 SMNVEV (reference sequence). The CDR3 here is CASSRTSSGGAYNEQFF. Written as DNA, the CDR3 is TGTGCCAGCAGTCGAACCTCTAGCGGGGGGGCCTACAATGAGCAGTTCTTC.

This sequence joins TRBV7-8 and TRBJ2-1; 9 nucleotides agree with TRBD1. From germline, CDR1 is SGHVS and CDR2 FQNEAQ. J lost 4 bases, V lost 5 bases, and 9 bases had no gene match. This CDR3 is built from 16 residues. The CDR3 spells CASSPDRGGTYNEQFF. The DNA for the CDR3 is TGTGCCAGCAGCCCTGACAGGGGGGGAACATACAATGAGCAGTTCTTC. The full variable domain, completed using reference TRBV7-8 and TRBJ2-1, is GAGVSQSPRYKVAKRGQDVALRCDPISGHVSLFWYQQALGQGPEFLTYFQNEAQLDKSGLPSDRFFAERPEGSVSTLKIQRTQQEDSAVYLCASSPDRGGTYNEQFFGPGTRLTVL.

Points on this clone: Additional DNA sequences in this sample encode the identical CDR3. The CDR3 spells CASSQVGVYGYTF. CDR3 nucleotides: TGCGCCAGCAGCCAAGTGGGAGTTTATGGCTACACCTTC. The rearrangement joins TRBV4-1 to TRBJ1-2; no clear D gene. The CDR3 runs to 13 residues. The V gene's germline CDR1 is MGHRA and CDR2 YSYEKL. Deletions cut 1 base from V and 5 bases from J, with 8 bases between.

This chain uses TRBV19 with TRBJ2-1, with 8 bases lining up with TRBD2. V lost 7 bases to trimming and J lost 4 bases; unmatched junction nucleotides: 6. The germline V gene has CDR1 LNHDA and CDR2 SQIVND (reference sequence). The CDR3 covers 14 residues. The CDR3 DNA sequence: TGTGCCAGTATTGGGCGGGGGGATTACAATGAGCAGTTCTTC. Its translation: CASIGRGDYNEQFF. Using reference TRBV19 and TRBJ2-1 for the parts outside the CDR3, the full variable domain is DGGITQSPKYLFRKEGQNVTLSCEQNLNHDAMYWYRQDPGQGLRLIYYSQIVNDFQKGDIAEGYSVSREKKESFPLTVTSAQKNPTAFYLCASIGRGDYNEQFFGPGTRLTVL.

On this clone itself: Additional DNA sequences in this sample encode the identical CDR3. The CDR3 nucleotides are TGTGCCAGCATAATGCGCGCCGCTGGGGAGCTGTTTTTT. Its protein is CASIMRAAGELFF. This chain joins TRBV12-1 and TRBJ2-2; the table's D call, TRBD2, has no DNA check behind it. TRBV12-1 is termed a pseudogene. The CDR3 contains 13 residues.

The CDR3 reads CASSLRGGSYEQYF. The CDR3 DNA reads as TGTGCCAGCAGCCTGCGGGGGGGCTCCTACGAGCAGTACTTC. The rearrangement joins TRBV7-6 to TRBJ2-7; the match to TRBD2 covers 9 bases. Germline V gene lookup returns CDR1 SGHVS and CDR2 FNYEAQ. V dropped 5 bases and J dropped 0; count of bases not matched to a gene: 2. This CDR3 spans 14 amino acids.

The chain has TRBV7-2 and TRBJ2-5, with 8 bases matching TRBD2. The CDR3 runs 17 residues. Germline CDR1 SGHTA, CDR2 FQGNSA. J gave up 3 bases and V 5 bases, and 14 bases lay outside the gene matches. Here the CDR3 reads CASSTRTSAGGEETQYF. CDR3 in DNA: TGTGCCAGCAGCACAAGGACTTCCGCGGGAGGAGAAGAGACCCAGTACTTC. Drawing the rest from reference TRBV7-2 and TRBJ2-5, the complete variable domain is GAGVSQSPSNKVTEKGKDVELRCDPISGHTALYWYRQSLGQGLEFLIYFQGNSAPDKSGLPSDRFSAERTGGSVSTLTIQRTQQEDSAVYLCASSTRTSAGGEETQYFGPGTRLLVL.

The chain combines TRBV7-8 with TRBJ2-3, with 10 bases matching TRBD1. With V trimmed by 1 base and J by 4 bases, 2 bases remained unmatched. This CDR3 contains 15 residues. Germline V lookup: CDR1 SGHVS, CDR2 FQNEAQ. The CDR3 DNA reads as TGTGCCAGCAGCTTAGGACAGGGGGCTTCAGATACGCAGTATTTT. Its protein is CASSLGQGASDTQYF.

The chain joins TRBV14 to TRBJ2-3; D possibly corresponds to TRBD1 (6 bases). Germline CDR1 reads SGHDN; CDR2 reads FVKESK. With 3 bases removed from V and 2 bases from J, the gap between germline ends came to 12 bases. This CDR3 spans 15 amino acids. For the CDR3, the DNA is TGTGCCAGCAGCCAGCTCCGGGACAACACAGATACGCAGTATTTT. This codes for CASSQLRDNTDTQYF.

This rearrangement joins TRBV10-3 to TRBJ1-1; D might be TRBD1 (5 bases). Trimming removed 6 bases from V and 0 bases from J, with 11 bases in between. Germline CDR1 reads ENHRY; CDR2 reads SYGVKD. The CDR3 covers 14 residues. The CDR3 nucleotides read TGTGCCATCAGCCCCGGGGGAGTGAACACTGAAGCTTTCTTT. Its translation is CAISPGGVNTEAFF.

The V gene is TRBV7-9, the J gene TRBJ1-1, with 12 bases that match TRBD1. Unmatched junction bases numbered 5, after V lost 6 bases and J lost 3 bases. The CDR3 runs 15 residues. Germline V gene data show CDR1 as SEHNR and CDR2 as FQNEAQ (reference sequence). The CDR3 is CASSAGTGGDTEAFF. CDR3 nucleotide sequence: TGTGCCAGCAGTGCCGGGACAGGGGGCGACACTGAAGCTTTCTTT.

The chain joins TRBV27 to TRBJ2-1, with 9 bases matching TRBD2. J lost 1 base, V lost 5 bases, and 3 bases had no gene match. The CDR3 contains 15 residues. Germline V gene sequence: CDR1 MNHEY, CDR2 SMNVEV (reference sequence). CDR3 region: CASSHLAGSYNEQFF. CDR3 nucleotides: TGTGCCAGCAGTCATCTAGCGGGGTCCTACAATGAGCAGTTCTTC.

V is TRBV28 and J is TRBJ2-5; 8 bases line up with TRBD1. Germline CDR1 MDHEN, CDR2 SYDVKM. CDR3 length equals 15 residues. The ends lost 4 bases at V and 5 bases at J; junction bases unmatched: 9. The CDR3 reads CASSSGQGAGETQYF. The CDR3 DNA reads TGTGCCAGCAGTTCCGGACAGGGCGCTGGGGAGACCCAGTACTTC.

V is TRBV6-6 and J is TRBJ2-1, with 8 bases fitting TRBD1. V lost 5 bases and J lost 4; bases outside the gene matches: 7. Per the germline V gene, CDR1 is MNHNY and CDR2 is SVGAGI (reference sequence). The CDR3 has 15 amino acids. In DNA form, the CDR3 reads TGTGCCAGCAGTCCACCGGACAGGGAGTACAATGAGCAGTTCTTC. Its protein is CASSPPDREYNEQFF.

The rearrangement joins TRBV2 to TRBJ1-4; D remains ambiguous. Germline CDR1 reads SNHLY; CDR2 reads FYNNEI. There are 11 residues in the CDR3. Trimming took 6 bases from V and 16 from J, leaving 15 bases between them. This chain's CDR3 is CASRARTPEFF. CDR3 DNA sequence: TGTGCCAGCAGAGCGCGGACTCCCGAGTTTTTT.

This rearrangement joins TRBV11-2 to TRBJ1-2; D remains unclear. The germline gives CDR1 SGHAT, CDR2 FQNNGV. The V gene lost 1 base and the J gene lost 8 bases, with 11 bases spanning the gap. The CDR3 runs 13 residues. The CDR3, as DNA: TGTGCCAGCAGCTTAGGGGAAGCGGGAGGCTACACCTTC. Protein product: CASSLGEAGGYTF.

The chain is built from TRBV2 and TRBJ2-7, with 8 bases that match TRBD1. There are 14 residues in the CDR3. CDR1 and CDR2 from the germline V gene are SNHLY and FYNNEI. The V gene end was trimmed by 4 bases and the J gene end by 3 bases; junction bases not matched to a gene: 5. The CDR3 sequence: CASSAGQAIYEQYF. The DNA of the CDR3 is TGTGCCAGCAGTGCGGGACAGGCAATCTACGAGCAGTACTTC.

For this clone: One junction end does not reproduce the germline sequence, and a read error may be involved. The gene calls are TRBV7-9 and TRBJ1-5; 9 bases agree with TRBD1. CDR1 is SEHNR, CDR2 FQNEAQ, per germline (reference sequence). This CDR3 has 15 amino acids. CDR3 sequence (DNA): TGTTCCAGCAGCTATACAGGGGGCCCCAATCAGCCCCAGCATTTT. Translation gives CSSSYTGGPNQPQHF.

J is TRBJ1-2 and V is TRBV9; 7 bases are a match to TRBD1. The CDR3 length is 17 residues. Germline CDR1 reads SGDLS; CDR2 reads YYNGEE. Unmatched junction bases numbered 12, after V lost 1 base and J lost 3 bases. The CDR3 loop is CASSVSPTGETDYGYTF. Written as DNA, the CDR3 is TGTGCCAGCAGCGTATCTCCCACAGGGGAAACGGACTATGGCTACACCTTC.

The gene calls are TRBV5-6 and TRBJ2-3, with D maybe TRBD1 (6 bases). The CDR3 runs 15 residues. V was pared by 5 bases and J by 3 bases, with 16 bases between. Germline V lookup: CDR1 SGHDT, CDR2 YYEEEE. CDR3 protein: CASSNPGDGTDTQYF. CDR3 sequence (DNA): TGTGCCAGCAGTAACCCAGGGGACGGGACAGATACGCAGTATTTT.

This chain uses TRBV14 with TRBJ2-5, with TRBD2 matching over 7 bases. Per germline, CDR1 SGHDN and CDR2 FVKESK. J gave up 1 base and V 4 bases, and 12 bases lay outside the gene matches. The CDR3 is 17 residues long. CDR3 loop: CASSPRRQRGPQETQYF. In DNA, the CDR3 is TGTGCCAGCAGCCCAAGGAGGCAGCGGGGCCCCCAAGAGACCCAGTACTTC.

Worth noting for this clone: The identical CDR3 is also encoded by other nucleotide sequences in the sample. The chain couples TRBV4-1 to TRBJ2-7; 7 bases are a match to TRBD1. Germline V gives CDR1 MGHRA, CDR2 YSYEKL. V shed 5 bases and J 3 bases; nucleotides not matched to a gene: 10. The CDR3 is 15 amino acids. CDR3 amino acids: CASSGNRGTNYEQYF. CDR3 coding DNA: TGCGCCAGCAGCGGAAACAGGGGTACTAACTACGAGCAGTACTTC.

Concerning this clone: The sample contains more than one DNA sequence encoding this CDR3. The rearrangement links TRBV18 to TRBJ1-4, with D maybe TRBD1 (6 bases). The V end was cut by 3 bases, the J end by 5 bases, with 13 bases between. The CDR3 runs 15 residues. The germline V gene encodes CDR1 KGHSH and CDR2 LQKENI. The CDR3 loop reads CASSPRAGANEKLFF. The CDR3 DNA sequence: TGTGCCAGCTCACCCAGAGCGGGGGCGAATGAAAAACTGTTTTTT.